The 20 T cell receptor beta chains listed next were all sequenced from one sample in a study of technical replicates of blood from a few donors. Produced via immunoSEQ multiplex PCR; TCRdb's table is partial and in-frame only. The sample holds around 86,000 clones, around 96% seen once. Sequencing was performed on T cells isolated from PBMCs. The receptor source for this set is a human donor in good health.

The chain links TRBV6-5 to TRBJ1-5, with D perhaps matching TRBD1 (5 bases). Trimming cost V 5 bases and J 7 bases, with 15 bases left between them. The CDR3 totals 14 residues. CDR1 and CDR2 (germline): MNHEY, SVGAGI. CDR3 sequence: CASSAGTGVQPQHF. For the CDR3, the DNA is TGTGCCAGCAGTGCCGGGACGGGGGTCCAGCCCCAGCATTTT.

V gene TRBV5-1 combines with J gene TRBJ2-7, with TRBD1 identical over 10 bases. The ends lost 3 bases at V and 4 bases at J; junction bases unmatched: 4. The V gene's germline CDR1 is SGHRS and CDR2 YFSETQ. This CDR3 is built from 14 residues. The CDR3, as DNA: TGCGCCAGCAGCTCAGACAGGGGGCAGTACGAGCAGTACTTC. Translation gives CASSSDRGQYEQYF.

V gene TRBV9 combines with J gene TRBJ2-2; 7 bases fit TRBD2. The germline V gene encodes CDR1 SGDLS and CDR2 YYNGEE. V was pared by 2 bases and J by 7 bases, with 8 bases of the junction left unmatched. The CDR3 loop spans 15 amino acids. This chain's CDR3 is CASSVSRLAGGELFF. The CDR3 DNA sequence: TGTGCCAGCAGCGTTTCCCGACTAGCAGGCGGGGAGCTGTTTTTT. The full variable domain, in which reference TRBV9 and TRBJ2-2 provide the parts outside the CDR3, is DSGVTQTPKHLITATGQRVTLRCSPRSGDLSVYWYQQSLDQGLQFLIQYYNGEERAKGNILERFSAQQFPDLHSELNLSSLELGDSALYFCASSVSRLAGGELFFGEGSRLTVL.

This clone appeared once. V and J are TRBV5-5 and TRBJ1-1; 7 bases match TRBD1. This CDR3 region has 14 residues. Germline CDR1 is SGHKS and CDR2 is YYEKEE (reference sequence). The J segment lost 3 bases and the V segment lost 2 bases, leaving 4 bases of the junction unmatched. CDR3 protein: CASSLTGQDTEAFF. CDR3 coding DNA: TGTGCCAGCAGCTTAACCGGACAGGACACTGAAGCTTTCTTT.

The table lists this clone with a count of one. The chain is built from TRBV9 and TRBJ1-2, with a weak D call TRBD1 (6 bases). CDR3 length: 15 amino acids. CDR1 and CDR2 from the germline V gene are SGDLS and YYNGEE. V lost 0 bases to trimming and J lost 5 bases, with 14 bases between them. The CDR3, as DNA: TGTGCCAGCAGCGTAGGGGGCAGGGGCATATATGGCTACACCTTC. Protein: CASSVGGRGIYGYTF.

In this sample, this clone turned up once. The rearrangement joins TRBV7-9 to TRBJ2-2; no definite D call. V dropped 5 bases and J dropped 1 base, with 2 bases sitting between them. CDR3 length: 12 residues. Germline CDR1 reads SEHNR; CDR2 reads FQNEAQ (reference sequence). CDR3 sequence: CASSRNTGELFF. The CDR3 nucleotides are TGTGCCAGCAGCCGGAACACCGGGGAGCTGTTTTTT.

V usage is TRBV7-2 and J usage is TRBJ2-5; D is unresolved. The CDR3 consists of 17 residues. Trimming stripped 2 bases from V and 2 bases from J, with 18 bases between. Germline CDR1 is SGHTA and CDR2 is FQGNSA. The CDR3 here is CASSLIRQVGRQETQYF. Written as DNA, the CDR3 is TGTGCCAGCAGCTTAATCAGGCAGGTGGGCCGTCAAGAGACCCAGTACTTC.

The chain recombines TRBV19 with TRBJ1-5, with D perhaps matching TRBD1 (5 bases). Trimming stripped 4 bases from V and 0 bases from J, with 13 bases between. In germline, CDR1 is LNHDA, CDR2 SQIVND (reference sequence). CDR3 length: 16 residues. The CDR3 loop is CASSRVGLLSNQPQHF. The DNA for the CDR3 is TGTGCCAGTAGTAGGGTGGGGCTACTTAGCAATCAGCCCCAGCATTTT.

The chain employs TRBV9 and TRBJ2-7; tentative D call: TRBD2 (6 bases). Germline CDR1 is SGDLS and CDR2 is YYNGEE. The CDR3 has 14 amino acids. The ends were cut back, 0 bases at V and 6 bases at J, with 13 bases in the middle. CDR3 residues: CASSVGGGPGEQYF. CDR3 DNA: TGTGCCAGCAGCGTAGGAGGAGGGCCGGGCGAGCAGTACTTC.

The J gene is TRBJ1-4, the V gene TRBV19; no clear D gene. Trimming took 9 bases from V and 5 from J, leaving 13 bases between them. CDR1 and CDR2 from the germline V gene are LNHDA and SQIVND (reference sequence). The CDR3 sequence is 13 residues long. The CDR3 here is CARLPGPNEKLFF. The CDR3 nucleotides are TGTGCCAGGTTACCGGGTCCGAATGAAAAACTGTTTTTT.

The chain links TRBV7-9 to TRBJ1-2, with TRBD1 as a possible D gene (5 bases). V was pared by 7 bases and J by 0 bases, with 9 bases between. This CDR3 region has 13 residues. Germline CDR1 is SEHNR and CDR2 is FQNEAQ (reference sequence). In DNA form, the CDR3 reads TGTGCCAGCACCCGACAGACTAACTATGGCTACACCTTC. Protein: CASTRQTNYGYTF.

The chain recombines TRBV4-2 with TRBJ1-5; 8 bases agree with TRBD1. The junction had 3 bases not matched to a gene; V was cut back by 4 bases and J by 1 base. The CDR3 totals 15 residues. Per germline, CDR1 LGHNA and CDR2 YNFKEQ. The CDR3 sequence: CASSPDRGSNQPQHF. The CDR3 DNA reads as TGTGCCAGCAGCCCAGACAGGGGAAGCAATCAGCCCCAGCATTTT.

The CDR3 DNA follows: TGTGCCAGGGGGGACCGCAGGGGCACTGAAGCTTTCTTT. It yields the protein CARGDRRGTEAFF. The chain joins TRBV6-5 to TRBJ1-1; TRBD1 is a possible D gene (6 bases). Trimming took 9 bases from V and 4 from J, leaving 15 bases between them. In germline, CDR1 is MNHEY, CDR2 SVGAGI. The CDR3 covers 13 residues.

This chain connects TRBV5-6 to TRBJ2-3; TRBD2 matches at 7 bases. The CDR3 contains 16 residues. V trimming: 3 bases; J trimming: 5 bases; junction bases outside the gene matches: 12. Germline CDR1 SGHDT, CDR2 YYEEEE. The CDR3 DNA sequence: TGTGCCAGCAGCTGGCGGGGCGGGAGAGGCGGAGATACGCAGTATTTT. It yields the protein CASSWRGGRGGDTQYF.

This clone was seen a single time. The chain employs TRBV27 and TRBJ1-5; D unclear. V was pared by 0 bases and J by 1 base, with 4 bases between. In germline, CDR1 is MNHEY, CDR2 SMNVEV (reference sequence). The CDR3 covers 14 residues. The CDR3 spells CASSLSESNQPQHF. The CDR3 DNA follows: TGTGCCAGCAGTTTATCCGAGAGCAATCAGCCCCAGCATTTT.

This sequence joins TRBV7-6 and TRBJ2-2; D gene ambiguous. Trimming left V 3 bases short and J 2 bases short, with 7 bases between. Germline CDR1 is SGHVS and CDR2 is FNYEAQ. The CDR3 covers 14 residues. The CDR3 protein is CASSFRLNTGELFF. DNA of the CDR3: TGTGCCAGCAGCTTCCGGTTAAACACCGGGGAGCTGTTTTTT.

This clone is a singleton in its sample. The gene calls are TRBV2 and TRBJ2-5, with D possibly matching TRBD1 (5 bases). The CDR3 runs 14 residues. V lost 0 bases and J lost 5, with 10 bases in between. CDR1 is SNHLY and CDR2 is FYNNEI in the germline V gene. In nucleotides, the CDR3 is TGTGCCAGCAGTGAAGCGCCCAGGGATGAGACCCAGTACTTC. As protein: CASSEAPRDETQYF.

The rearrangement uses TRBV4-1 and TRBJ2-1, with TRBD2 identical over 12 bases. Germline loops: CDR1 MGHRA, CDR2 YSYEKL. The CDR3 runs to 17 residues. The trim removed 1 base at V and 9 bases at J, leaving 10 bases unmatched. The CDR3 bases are TGCGCCAGCAGCCAAGTCCTGACTAGCGGGAGTTTAGGTGAGCAGTTCTTC. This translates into CASSQVLTSGSLGEQFF.

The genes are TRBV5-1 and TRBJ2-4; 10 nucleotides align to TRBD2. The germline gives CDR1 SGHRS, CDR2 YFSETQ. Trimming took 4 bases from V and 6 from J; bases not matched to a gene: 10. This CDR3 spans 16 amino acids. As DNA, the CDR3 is TGCGCCAGCAGCCCCTCGGTTGGGACTAGCGTAAACATTCAGTACTTC. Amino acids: CASSPSVGTSVNIQYF. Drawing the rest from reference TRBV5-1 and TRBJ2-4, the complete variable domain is KAGVTQTPRYLIKTRGQQVTLSCSPISGHRSVSWYQQTPGQGLQFLFEYFSETQRNKGNFPGRFSGRQFSNSRSEMNVSTLELGDSALYLCASSPSVGTSVNIQYFGAGTRLSVL.

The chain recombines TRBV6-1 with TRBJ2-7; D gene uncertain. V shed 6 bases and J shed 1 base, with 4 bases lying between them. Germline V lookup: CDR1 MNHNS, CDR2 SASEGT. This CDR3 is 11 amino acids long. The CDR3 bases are TGTGCCAGCAGCCATTCCTACGAGCAGTACTTC. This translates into CASSHSYEQYF.